The 9 T cell receptor beta chains below come from one sample, sequenced in a study of blood T cell repertoires in COVID-19. Generated by immunoSEQ multiplex PCR, the TCRdb table keeps only in-frame clones and is missing some. The table shows about 19,000 clones, with 75% to 90% occurring only once. Sequencing was performed on peripheral blood. Receptor source: a human donor in a cohort sampled during active COVID-19.

V is TRBV7-9 and J is TRBJ2-7; the match to TRBD1 covers 10 bases. This CDR3 is 17 amino acids long. The J segment lost 2 bases and the V segment lost 5 bases, leaving 12 bases of the junction unmatched. Germline loops: CDR1 SEHNR, CDR2 FQNEAQ (reference sequence). The CDR3 is CASSLTKTGGAPYEQYF. The CDR3 bases are TGTGCCAGCAGCCTAACAAAGACAGGGGGCGCCCCCTACGAGCAGTACTTC.

The chain has TRBV28 and TRBJ2-2; no clear D. V was trimmed by 5 bases and J by 2 bases, leaving 9 bases between them. In germline, CDR1 is MDHEN, CDR2 SYDVKM. The CDR3 contains 14 residues. CDR3: CASSPPLNTGELFF. CDR3 in DNA: TGTGCCAGCAGTCCTCCTTTAAACACCGGGGAGCTGTTTTTT.

The rearrangement uses TRBV19 and TRBJ1-3; D gene unclear. V was clipped by 1 base and J by 0 bases, with 10 bases between them. The length of the CDR3 is 16 residues. Germline V gives CDR1 LNHDA, CDR2 SQIVND (reference sequence). As DNA, the CDR3 is TGTGCCAGTAGTATAGCCGATCGGTTCTCTGGAAACACCATATATTTT. The encoded protein is CASSIADRFSGNTIYF.

J is TRBJ1-3 and V is TRBV5-4; D is possibly TRBD1 (5 bases). There are 16 residues in the CDR3. The germline V and J ends were trimmed by 3 bases and 4 bases, with 17 bases remaining between them. Germline values: CDR1 SGHNT, CDR2 YYREEE (reference sequence). The CDR3 DNA is TGTGCCAGCAGCTCAGAGGGGCGGGGGACCGGAAACACCATATATTTT. It specifies CASSSEGRGTGNTIYF.

J is TRBJ2-3 and V is TRBV5-5; D possibly corresponds to TRBD1 (6 bases). CDR3 size: 13 residues. From germline, CDR1 is SGHKS and CDR2 YYEKEE (reference sequence). V was trimmed by 4 bases and J by 4 bases, leaving 10 bases between them. CDR3 region: CASSHRAPDTQYF. CDR3 DNA sequence: TGTGCCAGCAGCCACAGGGCCCCAGATACGCAGTATTTT.

This clone was detected only a few times. The chain recombines TRBV13 with TRBJ1-1, with D hard to call. The CDR3 spans 11 residues. The germline CDR1 and CDR2 sequences are PRHDT and FYEKMQ (reference sequence). V was trimmed by 0 bases and J by 8 bases, leaving 4 bases between them. In DNA, the CDR3 is TGTGCCAGCAGCTTAGGGGGCGAAGCTTTCTTT. The encoded protein is CASSLGGEAFF. The variable domain in full, completed from reference TRBV13 and TRBJ1-1, reads AAGVIQSPRHLIKEKRETATLKCYPIPRHDTVYWYQQGPGQDPQFLISFYEKMQSDKGSIPDRFSAQQFSDYHSELNMSSLELGDSALYFCASSLGGEAFFGQGTRLTVV.

The chain combines TRBV28 with TRBJ2-1, with D maybe TRBD1 (6 bases). CDR3 size: 13 residues. V lost 3 bases to trimming and J lost 4 bases, with 7 bases between them. Germline V gene sequence: CDR1 MDHEN, CDR2 SYDVKM. CDR3 nucleotide sequence: TGTGCCAGCAGTTTCGGGACATACAATGAGCAGTTCTTC. It yields the protein CASSFGTYNEQFF.

This chain connects TRBV5-1 to TRBJ1-1; D is ambiguous. The CDR3 extends over 15 amino acids. From germline, CDR1 is SGHRS and CDR2 YFSETQ. Trimming left V 1 base short and J 1 base short, with 11 bases between. CDR3 coding DNA: TGCGCCAGCAGCTTGATTTTGGCAGGGAACACTGAAGCTTTCTTT. As protein: CASSLILAGNTEAFF.

This clone was found once. The chain employs TRBV9 and TRBJ2-3; the match to TRBD2 covers 8 bases. From germline, CDR1 is SGDLS and CDR2 YYNGEE. This CDR3 region has 14 residues. J lost 6 bases, V lost 4 bases, and 7 bases had no gene match. DNA for the CDR3: TGTGCCAGCAGCACTAGCGGACCATGGGATACGCAGTATTTT. Amino acids: CASSTSGPWDTQYF.